The T cell receptor (beta chain) under discussion was sequenced for a study of blood T cell repertoires in COVID-19. The wider study: Material from acute and convalescent COVID-19 was sourced from the United States, Italy and Spain. Sources were T cells, B-cell-depleted T cells, or PBMCs; the material itself was cDNA or gDNA.

Repertoires were generated with immunoSEQ multiplex PCR, while TCRdb's copy carries only in-frame clones and drops some. The sample yields 180,000 or so clones, approximately 85% seen once. CDR3 length: 15 amino acids. CDR1 is LNHDA, CDR2 SQIVND, per germline (reference sequence). V was pared by 6 bases and J by 1 base, with 15 bases between. The sequenced sample was peripheral blood. The V call is TRBV19, the J call TRBJ1-1, with D perhaps matching TRBD1 (5 bases). The clonotype comes from a woman aged 60-75 years with acute or convalescent COVID-19. The CDR3 region has the DNA TGTGCCAGTAGAGCCGACAGTGTAGGGAACACTGAAGCTTTCTTT. It is translated as CASRADSVGNTEAFF.